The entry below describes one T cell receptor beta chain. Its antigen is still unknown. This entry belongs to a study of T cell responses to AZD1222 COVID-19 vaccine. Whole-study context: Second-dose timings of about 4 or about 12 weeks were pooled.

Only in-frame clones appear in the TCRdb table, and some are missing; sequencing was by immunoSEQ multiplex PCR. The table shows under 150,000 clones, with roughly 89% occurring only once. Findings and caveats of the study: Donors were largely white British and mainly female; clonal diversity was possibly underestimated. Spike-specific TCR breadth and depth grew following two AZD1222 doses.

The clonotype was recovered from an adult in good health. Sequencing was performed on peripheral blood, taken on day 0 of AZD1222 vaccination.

The CDR3 bases are TGTGCCAGCAGCTTGGGTAGCGGGAGGGACCAGGCCAACGTCCTGACTTTC. It yields the protein CASSLGSGRDQANVLTF. The J gene is TRBJ2-6, the V gene TRBV5-5; TRBD2 matches at 11 bases. The V segment lost 0 bases and the J segment 6 bases; nucleotides outside the gene matches: 5. This CDR3 comprises 17 residues. CDR1 is SGHKS and CDR2 is YYEKEE in the germline V gene (reference sequence).